The 27 T cell receptor beta chains below come from one sample, sequenced in a study of low-dose radiotherapy and immunotherapy resistance in tumors. Time point reported: after trial treatment. Sample treatment: LDRT plus nivolumab, ipilimumab, low-dose cyclophosphamide and aspirin (RACIN trial). TRAV- and TRBV-specific primers, spanning alpha and beta chains, primed first-strand cDNA. Amplification of TCRs used a constant-region primer and V-primer adapter for around 18 PCR cycles. TCRdb independently ran MiXCR on the reads; one entry per CDR3 protein. The sample carries 35,000 to 50,000 distinct CDR3 sequences, 20% to 25% recorded once. This specimen consisted of PBMCs, obtained after low-dose radiotherapy plus immunotherapy. All receptors come from a female donor with ovarian cancer.

There are many counts of this clonotype. V is TRBV6-5 and J is TRBJ2-1, with 9 bases that match TRBD1. The CDR3 length is 16 residues. J lost 10 bases, V lost 0 bases, and 10 bases had no gene match. Germline V gene sequence: CDR1 MNHEY, CDR2 SVGAGI. Here the CDR3 reads CASSYSDGTGSGEQFF. The CDR3 DNA reads TGTGCCAGCAGTTACTCGGACGGGACAGGGTCTGGGGAGCAGTTCTTC.

This clonotype came up many times. The genes are TRBV7-9 and TRBJ1-1; TRBD1 matches at 7 bases. Germline CDR1 and CDR2: SEHNR and FQNEAQ (reference sequence). The CDR3 is made up of 14 amino acids. V dropped 4 bases and J dropped 5; count of bases not matched to a gene: 7. In nucleotides, the CDR3 is TGTGCCAGCAGCTCCCACAGGGGCGAGACTGAAGCTTTCTTT. Translated, it gives CASSSHRGETEAFF.

This clonotype was counted many times. The CDR3 loop is CSVAQTGPLETQYF. The CDR3 bases are TGCAGCGTTGCCCAGACAGGGCCCTTGGAGACCCAGTACTTC. The chain links TRBV29-1 to TRBJ2-5, with 7 bases identical to TRBD1. The junction had 10 bases not matched to a gene; V was cut back by 4 bases and J by 5 bases. From germline, CDR1 is SQVTM and CDR2 ANQGSEA. CDR3 length: 14 residues.

The table lists this clonotype with many counts. The chain is built from TRBV19 and TRBJ1-5; 7 positions match TRBD1. This CDR3 is built from 13 residues. CDR1 is LNHDA, CDR2 SQIVND, per germline (reference sequence). V shed 6 bases and J 9 bases; nucleotides not matched to a gene: 8. The CDR3 DNA sequence: TGTGCCAGTAGCAAGGCAGGGGGTCGGCCCCAGCATTTT. Its protein is CASSKAGGRPQHF.

Regarding this clonotype: This likely came from a read error, as a far larger clone is one base away. CDR3 bases: TGTGCCAGCAGCGCCGGTCTCAATGGGGAAAATGAGCAGTTCTTC. Translating it yields CASSAGLNGENEQFF. V and J are TRBV13 and TRBJ2-1; D uncertain. Looked up from germline, CDR1 is PRHDT and CDR2 is FYEKMQ (reference sequence). This CDR3 contains 15 residues. The ends were cut back, 5 bases at V and 7 bases at J, with 18 bases in the middle.

This clonotype was observed at least ten times. The chain recombines TRBV6-5 with TRBJ2-1; 11 nucleotides align to TRBD2. The ends lost 2 bases at V and 3 bases at J; junction bases unmatched: 6. The CDR3 extends over 17 amino acids. Germline CDR1 reads MNHEY; CDR2 reads SVGAGI. The CDR3 protein is CASSYPGTSGYYNEQFF. The CDR3 DNA reads as TGTGCCAGCAGTTACCCAGGGACTAGCGGATACTACAATGAGCAGTTCTTC.

The sample holds many counts of this clonotype. The rearrangement uses TRBV7-9 and TRBJ2-3; the D is unclear. V shed 4 bases and J shed 11 bases, with 10 bases lying between them. CDR3 length equals 11 residues. Per the germline V gene, CDR1 is SEHNR and CDR2 is FQNEAQ (reference sequence). The CDR3 reads CASSYDPMQYF. The CDR3 DNA reads as TGTGCCAGCAGCTATGACCCTATGCAGTATTTT.

This clonotype came up many times. The chain joins TRBV15 to TRBJ2-1, with 10 bases matching TRBD1. Trimming took 0 bases from V and 7 from J; bases not matched to a gene: 9. The germline V gene has CDR1 LNHNV and CDR2 YYDKDF (reference sequence). The CDR3 contains 17 residues. The CDR3 is CATSRDPGQGVGNEQFF. The CDR3, as DNA: TGTGCCACCAGCAGAGATCCCGGACAGGGGGTCGGAAATGAGCAGTTCTTC. Variable domain in full (rest from reference TRBV15 and TRBJ2-1): DAMVIQNPRYQVTQFGKPVTLSCSQTLNHNVMYWYQQKSSQAPKLLFHYYDKDFNNEADTPDNFQSRRPNTSFCFLDIRSPGLGDTAMYLCATSRDPGQGVGNEQFFGPGTRLTVL.

This clonotype was seen many times. The chain is built from TRBV12-3 or TRBV12-4 and TRBJ2-3, with TRBD1 matching over 9 bases. J was trimmed by 4 bases and V by 4 bases; bases with no gene match: 6. The CDR3 length is 15 residues. CDR3 loop: CASSSQGARSDTQYF. The CDR3 region has the DNA TGTGCCAGCAGTTCACAGGGGGCGAGGTCAGATACGCAGTATTTT.

There are many counts of this clonotype. The V and J genes are TRBV7-3 and TRBJ1-1; no clear D. There are 14 residues in the CDR3. V shed 1 base and J shed 1 base, with 7 bases lying between them. Looked up from germline, CDR1 is SGHTA and CDR2 is FQGTGA. The CDR3 bases are TGTGCCAGCAGCTTAAACAGTGGGAACACTGAAGCTTTCTTT. Protein sequence: CASSLNSGNTEAFF.

The sample holds many counts of this clonotype. The chain joins TRBV20-1 to TRBJ2-1, with D possibly TRBD2 on 6 matching bases. The V end was cut by 3 bases, the J end by 5 bases, with 20 bases between. This CDR3 is built from 16 residues. Germline V lookup: CDR1 DFQATT, CDR2 SNEGSKA (reference sequence). Here the CDR3 DNA reads TGCAGTGCTAGCGAGCGGAGGAGGGCCAGGGACAATGAGCAGTTCTTC. Its translation: CSASERRRARDNEQFF.

This clonotype appeared many times. The chain links TRBV10-3 to TRBJ1-3; TRBD1 matches 7 bases. The germline V gene encodes CDR1 ENHRY and CDR2 SYGVKD. There are 17 residues in the CDR3. Germline trimming cut 4 bases from V and 1 base from J; bases unmatched to any gene: 10. DNA of the CDR3: TGTGCCATCAGTGGAAAGACAGGGACCAGGTCTGGAAACACCATATATTTT. It encodes CAISGKTGTRSGNTIYF.

With respect to this clonotype: One base separates it from a far larger clone, so it is likely a read error. The chain carries TRBV9 and TRBJ2-7; 12 bases fit TRBD2. The CDR3 runs to 16 residues. In germline, CDR1 is SGDLS, CDR2 YYNGEE. Trimming took 3 bases from V and 7 from J; bases not matched to a gene: 11. CDR3 region: CASSAVLAGGFNEQYF. The CDR3 DNA is TGTGCCAGCAGCGCCGTTCTAGCGGGGGGGTTCAATGAGCAGTACTTC.

This clonotype appeared many times. CDR3 nucleotides: TGCGCCAGTGAACCGGGACAGGGGGCAGATACGCAGTATTTT. This translates into CASEPGQGADTQYF. The V call is TRBV10-2, the J call TRBJ2-3, with 11 bases identical to TRBD1. V trimming: 9 bases; J trimming: 4 bases; junction bases outside the gene matches: 6. Germline V CDR1 and CDR2: WSHSY, SAAADI. The CDR3 contains 14 residues.

This clonotype was seen repeatedly, ten times or more. CDR3: CASIPTGENIQYF. In nucleotides, the CDR3 is TGTGCCAGTATCCCCACGGGAGAAAACATTCAGTACTTC. J is TRBJ2-4 and V is TRBV19, with D perhaps matching TRBD2 (6 bases). This CDR3 is 13 amino acids long. Trimming pared 7 bases from V and 5 bases from J, leaving 12 bases between. From germline, CDR1 is LNHDA and CDR2 SQIVND (reference sequence). Combining the CDR3 with reference TRBV19 and TRBJ2-4 gives the whole variable domain DGGITQSPKYLFRKEGQNVTLSCEQNLNHDAMYWYRQDPGQGLRLIYYSQIVNDFQKGDIAEGYSVSREKKESFPLTVTSAQKNPTAFYLCASIPTGENIQYFGAGTRLSVL.

This clonotype has a count of ten or more. The V gene is TRBV13, the J gene TRBJ1-5; D might be TRBD1 (5 bases). The CDR3 spans 15 residues. Germline V CDR1 and CDR2: PRHDT, FYEKMQ (reference sequence). Trimming cost V 7 bases and J 4 bases, with 17 bases left between them. The CDR3 protein is CASTIRGSGNQPQHF. As DNA, the CDR3 is TGTGCCAGCACCATTCGGGGGTCGGGGAATCAGCCCCAGCATTTT.

This clonotype has a count of ten or more. This chain links TRBV7-2 with TRBJ2-1, with 7 bases aligning to TRBD2. The J segment lost 7 bases and the V segment lost 5 bases, leaving 8 bases of the junction unmatched. The CDR3 has 14 residues. The germline V gene encodes CDR1 SGHTA and CDR2 FQGNSA. CDR3 DNA: TGTGCCAGCAGCCGGGGGAGGGAACGTAATGAGCAGTTCTTC. It is translated as CASSRGRERNEQFF.

This clonotype was observed at least ten times. V and J are TRBV28 and TRBJ1-4, with D unclear. The germline V gene has CDR1 MDHEN and CDR2 SYDVKM. This CDR3 is built from 11 residues. The germline V and J ends were trimmed by 2 bases and 6 bases, with 1 base remaining between them. CDR3 amino acids: CASSLDEKLFF. The CDR3 nucleotides read TGTGCCAGCAGTTTAGATGAAAAACTGTTTTTT.

This clonotype was seen a handful of times. It is unclear where the CDR3 begins or ends on the DNA, so no DNA is shown, and the CDR3 is as TCRdb lists it. The chain has TRBV5-1 and TRBJ2-2; TRBD1 reflects the table's D call only, with no check against the DNA. Termini included, the CDR3 measures 15 amino acids. Germline-derived CDR1 and CDR2 are SGHRS and YFSETQ. Here the CDR3 reads CASSLGKETGELFFF.

This chain joins TRBV6-6 and TRBJ2-7; 8 bases align to TRBD1. The CDR3 has 15 amino acids. CDR1 is MNHNY, CDR2 SVGAGI, per germline (reference sequence). The trim removed 4 bases at V and 4 bases at J, leaving 9 bases unmatched. The CDR3 spells CASSSQSGGWYEQYF. The CDR3 DNA sequence: TGTGCCAGCAGTTCCCAATCAGGGGGCTGGTACGAGCAGTACTTC.

V usage is TRBV3-1 and J usage is TRBJ2-7; D is uncertain. There are 16 residues in the CDR3. Trimming took off 0 bases at V and 2 bases at J, with 14 bases between the two ends. Germline CDR1 and CDR2: LGHDT and YNNKEL (reference sequence). The CDR3 protein is CASSQENWNPTYEQYF. CDR3 DNA sequence: TGTGCCAGCAGCCAAGAGAACTGGAACCCAACCTACGAGCAGTACTTC.

The sample holds many counts of this clonotype. This chain's CDR3 is CAWRNAGAAGDTQYF. The DNA for the CDR3 is TGTGCCTGGAGGAACGCGGGGGCGGCAGGGGATACGCAGTATTTT. The chain employs TRBV30 and TRBJ2-3, with D maybe TRBD2 (7 bases). The CDR3 consists of 15 residues. Per germline, CDR1 GTSNPN and CDR2 SVGIG (reference sequence). V lost 3 bases to trimming and J lost 6 bases, with 19 bases between them.

The V and J genes are TRBV12-3 or TRBV12-4 and TRBJ1-1, with D perhaps TRBD1 (5 bases). CDR3 length: 13 residues. Trimming left V 3 bases short and J 5 bases short, with 10 bases between. CDR3 loop: CASSFGGSTEAFF. The CDR3 DNA reads TGTGCCAGCAGTTTCGGGGGAAGTACTGAAGCTTTCTTT.

This clonotype was seen at least ten times. The rearrangement joins TRBV5-4 to TRBJ2-4; D is possibly TRBD1 or TRBD2 (5 bases each). CDR3 length: 14 residues. Germline V gene lookup returns CDR1 SGHNT and CDR2 YYREEE (reference sequence). The V end was cut by 4 bases, the J end by 3 bases, with 11 bases between. CDR3: CASSPRDHKNIQYF. DNA for the CDR3: TGTGCCAGCAGCCCCCGGGACCACAAAAACATTCAGTACTTC.

This clonotype was seen ten or more times. The chain has TRBV5-1 and TRBJ2-2; a weak D match, TRBD2 (5 bases). Between the trimmed V and J ends, which lost 6 bases and 0 bases, there was a span of 12 bases. This CDR3 spans 15 amino acids. Germline CDR1 SGHRS, CDR2 YFSETQ. The CDR3 sequence is CASNLRGANTGELFF. The DNA for the CDR3 is TGCGCCAGCAACCTACGGGGAGCGAACACCGGGGAGCTGTTTTTT.

This clonotype was seen repeatedly, ten times or more. The chain has TRBV7-8 and TRBJ2-7; TRBD2 might be the D (6 bases). The V end lost 8 bases, the J end lost 4 bases, and 15 bases lay between the germline ends. The CDR3 spans 13 residues. Germline V gene sequence: CDR1 SGHVS, CDR2 FQNEAQ. The CDR3 protein is CASHPGRGYEQYF. The CDR3 nucleotides are TGTGCCAGCCACCCGGGGCGGGGTTACGAGCAGTACTTC.

This clonotype appeared many times. The gene calls are TRBV6-5 and TRBJ2-1; D uncertain. V gave up 5 bases and J gave up 7 bases, with 12 bases separating them. The CDR3 runs to 13 residues. Germline CDR1 reads MNHEY; CDR2 reads SVGAGI. The CDR3: CASSDTLGNEQFF. The CDR3 bases are TGTGCCAGCAGTGACACATTGGGGAATGAGCAGTTCTTC.